These T cell receptor beta chains were read from a single sample in a study of control samples from healthy donors and cancer patients. Method: immunoSEQ multiplex PCR; TCRdb's copy keeps in-frame clones and lacks some. The sample consists of 98,000 or so clones, approximately 84% of them appearing once. The sequencing sample was made of blood. The receptors shown here come from a man between 18 and 35 years old in good health. CDR3s include the opening cysteine and the closing phenylalanine or tryptophan. D genes are given only for firm matches. For some rows the clone size is stated as once, few or many, or as a class when expanded; others skip it.

-,TRBV18,-,TRBJ1-6,CASSPTGHYNSPLHF,TGTGCCAGCTCACCAACAGGGCACTATAATTCACCCCTCCACTTT
-,TRBV30,-,TRBJ1-1,CAWGPTGLRGAFF,TGTGCCTGGGGACCCACAGGGCTGCGGGGAGCTTTCTTT
-,TRBV11-2,TRBD2,TRBJ2-3,CASSSKGGTSGEYTDTQYF,TGTGCCAGCAGCTCGAAAGGGGGGACTAGCGGGGAGTACACAGATACGCAGTATTTT
few,TRBV5-1,-,TRBJ1-2,CASSLSTAYGYTF,TGCGCCAGCAGCTTGTCCACGGCCTATGGCTACACCTTC
-,TRBV27,TRBD1,TRBJ1-2,CASSTGGANYGYTF,TGTGCCAGCAGCACAGGGGGGGCTAACTATGGCTACACCTTC
-,TRBV2,TRBD1,TRBJ2-2,CASRAVGTALTGELFF,TGTGCCAGCAGAGCCGTTGGGACAGCACTCACCGGGGAGCTGTTTTTT
-,TRBV27,-,TRBJ1-2,CASSPWGDYGYTF,TGTGCCAGCAGCCCTTGGGGCGACTATGGCTACACCTTC
once,TRBV4-1,-,TRBJ1-1,CASSQERTEAFF,TGCGCCAGCAGCCAAGAGAGGACTGAAGCTTTCTTT
-,TRBV4-1,-,TRBJ1-6,CASSQDSQGLNSPLHF,TGCGCCAGCAGCCAAGATTCGCAGGGGCTTAATTCACCCCTCCACTTT
-,TRBV7-9,TRBD1,TRBJ1-2,CASSLGGQGHGYTF,TGTGCCAGCAGCTTAGGAGGACAGGGTCATGGCTACACCTTC
-,TRBV6-6,-,TRBJ2-1,CASITAGTYSYNEQFF,TGTGCCAGCATCACCGCAGGCACTTATTCCTACAATGAGCAGTTCTTC
few,TRBV18,TRBD1,TRBJ1-5,CASSPRDRGDNQPQHF,TGTGCCAGCTCACCCCGGGACAGGGGAGACAATCAGCCCCAGCATTTT
-,TRBV7-8,TRBD1,TRBJ2-5,CASSRDREETQYF,TGTGCCAGCAGCCGAGACAGGGAAGAGACCCAGTACTTC
-,TRBV30,-,TRBJ1-6,CAWSPRGPYNSPLHF,TGTGCCTGGAGTCCCCGGGGACCATATAATTCACCCCTCCACTTT
-,TRBV19,-,TRBJ1-2,CASSLKPGTYGYTF,TGTGCCAGTAGTCTGAAACCGGGCACCTATGGCTACACCTTC
-,TRBV7-2,-,TRBJ2-1,CASSLDRGVSDEQFF,TGTGCCAGCAGCTTAGATCGCGGGGTATCGGATGAGCAGTTCTTC
-,TRBV30,-,TRBJ1-2,CAWDTKANYGYTF,TGTGCCTGGGACACCAAAGCTAACTATGGCTACACCTTC
-,TRBV7-9,-,TRBJ1-4,CASSLAAGSNEKLFF,TGTGCCAGCAGCTTAGCGGCGGGGTCCAATGAAAAACTGTTTTTT
-,TRBV3-1/TRBV3-2,-,TRBJ1-5,CASSQVPGSNQPQHF,TGTGCCAGCAGCCAAGTCCCGGGGTCCAATCAGCCCCAGCATTTT
-,TRBV2,-,TRBJ2-1,CASSVQGPYNEQFF,TGTGCCAGCAGTGTACAGGGCCCCTACAATGAGCAGTTCTTC
-,TRBV5-1,-,TRBJ1-3,CASSLETGSGNTIYF,TGCGCCAGCAGCTTGGAGACGGGCTCAGGAAACACCATATATTTT
-,TRBV6-5,-,TRBJ2-1,CASSTQGHNEQFF,TGTGCCAGCAGTACCCAGGGTCATAATGAGCAGTTCTTC
once,TRBV3-1/TRBV3-2,-,TRBJ1-3,CASSQDINGGLPSGNTIYF,TGTGCCAGCAGCCAAGACATAAATGGCGGCCTCCCCTCTGGAAACACCATATATTTT
-,TRBV6-5,TRBD2,TRBJ2-3,CASTLRGDGDTQYF,TGTGCCAGCACCCTACGGGGGGATGGAGATACGCAGTATTTT
-,TRBV6-6,-,TRBJ1-1,CASSRDREAFF,TGTGCCAGCAGCCGGGACCGTGAAGCTTTCTTT
-,TRBV6-6,-,TRBJ2-1,CASSLEGDYYNEQFF,TGTGCCAGCAGTTTGGAAGGGGATTATTACAATGAGCAGTTCTTC
-,TRBV5-4,TRBD1,TRBJ2-5,CASSFPGQGETQYF,TGTGCCAGCAGCTTCCCGGGACAGGGAGAGACCCAGTACTTC
-,TRBV9,-,TRBJ1-1,CASSVGQRTEAFF,TGTGCCAGCAGCGTAGGCCAGAGAACTGAAGCTTTCTTT
-,TRBV9,-,TRBJ1-1,CASSVQLNTEAFF,TGTGCCAGCAGCGTACAGCTTAACACTGAAGCTTTCTTT
-,TRBV7-8,-,TRBJ1-5,CASSNRTGNQPQHF,TGTGCCAGCAGTAATCGAACGGGGAATCAGCCCCAGCATTTT
-,TRBV14,-,TRBJ1-2,CASSHQMTNYGYTF,TGTGCCAGCAGCCATCAGATGACTAACTATGGCTACACCTTC
-,TRBV9,TRBD1,TRBJ2-3,CASSGTGVADTQYF,TGTGCCAGCAGCGGGACAGGGGTGGCAGATACGCAGTATTTT
few,TRBV19,TRBD1,TRBJ2-7,CASSGKDRTPYEQYF,TGTGCCAGTAGTGGAAAGGACAGGACCCCCTACGAGCAGTACTTC
-,TRBV12-3/TRBV12-4,-,TRBJ2-5,CASSSPREETQYF,TGTGCCAGCAGCTCGCCCAGGGAGGAGACCCAGTACTTC
-,TRBV18,-,TRBJ1-1,CASSPLPGNTEAFF,TGTGCCAGCTCACCCCTACCTGGGAACACTGAAGCTTTCTTT
-,TRBV4-3,-,TRBJ2-7,CASSQVGGWNEQYF,TGCGCCAGCAGCCAAGTCGGGGGTTGGAACGAGCAGTACTTC
-,TRBV28,TRBD1,TRBJ1-4,CATLKGSGQINEKLFF,TGTGCCACCTTGAAGGGGTCGGGACAGATTAATGAAAAACTGTTTTTT
-,TRBV6-5,TRBD1,TRBJ2-5,CASRERGRRETQYF,TGTGCCAGCCGGGAAAGGGGGCGCCGGGAGACCCAGTACTTC
-,TRBV7-3,TRBD2,TRBJ2-2,CAAPGTLAGSSCRGTGELFF,TGTGCTGCCCCTGGTACCCTAGCGGGGAGCTCGTGCCGCGGCACCGGGGAGCTGTTTTTT
-,TRBV7-2,-,TRBJ1-1,CASSPYLNTEAFF,TGTGCCAGCAGCCCCTATTTGAACACTGAAGCTTTCTTT
-,TRBV11-2,-,TRBJ1-2,CASSPQENYGYTF,TGTGCCAGCAGCCCCCAGGAGAACTATGGCTACACCTTC
-,TRBV5-8,TRBD1,TRBJ1-2,CASSLEAGGWGGYTF,TGTGCCAGCAGCTTGGAGGCAGGGGGCTGGGGAGGCTACACCTTC
-,TRBV20-1,TRBD1,TRBJ2-7,CSGPTGDEQYF,TGCAGTGGACCGACAGGGGATGAGCAGTACTTC
-,TRBV27,-,TRBJ1-2,CASSFRRTDLKLRLNYGYTF,TGTGCCAGCAGTTTTCGCCGGACAGATCTAAAATTGAGACTTAACTATGGCTACACCTTC
-,TRBV4-3,-,TRBJ2-1,CASSQGWAGNYNEQFF,TGCGCCAGCAGCCAAGGGTGGGCAGGGAACTACAATGAGCAGTTCTTC
-,TRBV4-3,-,TRBJ2-7,CASSQVGQTEQYF,TGCGCCAGCAGCCAAGTTGGCCAGACCGAGCAGTACTTC